Only one count was recorded for the clone carrying this T cell receptor beta chain. The data were obtained in a study of cytomegalovirus exposure and HLA in healthy donors. Germline CDR1 reads KGHSH; CDR2 reads LQKENI. CDR3 length: 16 residues. After removal of 0 bases from V and 8 bases from J, the junction contained 8 bases not matched to a gene. The PCR had 60 Vbeta and 13 Jbeta primers. Here immunoSEQ multiplex PCR was the method, and the copy in TCRdb shows in-frame clones only, minus some. This table has around 140,000 clones, approximately 73% appearing once. Sequencing input: PBMCs. The source of this sequence is a woman under 30 in good health and CMV-seronegative. The gene calls are TRBV18 and TRBJ1-4; TRBD1 agrees at 8 bases. The chain's CDR3 is CASSPPLDREGEKLFF. CDR3 bases: TGTGCCAGCTCACCACCCCTGGACAGGGAAGGAGAAAAACTGTTTTTT.